This is a list of T cell receptor beta chains from one sample in a study of CD8 T cells in ankylosing spondylitis. TCRdb recomputed calls from the 5' RACE reads with MiXCR, one row per CDR3 protein. Among about 140,000 distinct CDR3 sequences listed, around a third were seen once. Sequences were obtained from synovial fluid, either unsorted or a sorted T cell fraction (not recorded which). The source of these receptors is a male donor with ankylosing spondylitis. The CDR3 runs from the conserved cysteine through the conserved F or W. D genes are given only for firm matches. Some rows mark clone size as missing; the rest say once, few, many or name a class of expanded clone.

D | J | V | size | CDR3 | DNA
TRBD2 | TRBJ2-1 | TRBV28 | . | CASSLSGLRGGEQFF | TGTGCCAGCAGTTTATCAGGGCTCCGGGGGGGCGAGCAGTTCTTC
. | TRBJ1-4 | TRBV28 | many | CASREGGAANEKLFF | TGTGCCAGCAGAGAAGGGGGGGCGGCTAATGAAAAACTGTTTTTT
. | TRBJ2-7 | TRBV18 | . | CASSAGSLFYEQYF | TGTGCCAGCTCAGCCGGGTCTCTCTTCTACGAGCAGTACTTC
TRBD1 | TRBJ2-3 | TRBV28 | many | CASSLRTGGANTQYF | TGTGCCAGCAGCCTCCGGACAGGGGGCGCGAATACGCAGTATTTT
. | TRBJ1-6 | TRBV18 | . | CASSPGADYNSPLHF | TGTGCCAGCTCACCTGGAGCCGACTATAATTCACCCCTCCACTTT
. | TRBJ2-1 | TRBV12-5 | . | CASGLARGEFYEQFF | TGTGCTAGTGGTTTAGCCAGGGGGGAGTTCTATGAGCAGTTCTTC
TRBD1 | TRBJ1-2 | TRBV10-2 | few | CASSELGQGDYGYTF | TGCGCCAGCAGTGAGTTGGGACAGGGCGACTATGGCTACACCTTC
. | TRBJ2-2 | TRBV11-2 | many | CASSLSDPGYTGELFF | TGTGCCAGCAGCTTATCCGACCCAGGTTACACCGGGGAGCTGTTTTTT
. | TRBJ1-1 | TRBV29-1 | . | CSVSDTGLADTEAFF | TGCAGCGTAAGTGACACAGGGTTGGCGGACACTGAAGCTTTCTTT
. | TRBJ2-3 | TRBV2 | . | CASSEAASTQYF | TGTGCCAGCAGTGAAGCGGCATCTACGCAGTATTTT
TRBD2 | TRBJ2-1 | TRBV28 | once | CASSPSGPYNEQFF | TGTGCCAGCAGTCCTAGCGGGCCTTACAATGAGCAGTTCTTC
. | TRBJ1-4 | TRBV7-9 | few | CASSLAEGGQKLFF | TGTGCCAGCAGCTTAGCCGAGGGTGGACAGAAACTGTTTTTT
. | TRBJ1-4 | TRBV21-1 | few | CASSKARSTSNEKLFF | TGTGCCAGCAGCAAAGCCCGCAGCACTTCTAATGAAAAACTGTTTTTT
TRBD2 | TRBJ2-1 | TRBV3-1 | . | CASSPGGLAGGHHEQFF | TGTGCCAGCAGCCCAGGTGGACTAGCGGGGGGGCACCATGAGCAGTTCTTC
TRBD1 | TRBJ2-7 | TRBV6-5 | . | CASSSKRPGQGYEQYF | TGTGCCAGCAGTTCCAAGAGACCGGGACAGGGCTACGAGCAGTACTTC
TRBD2 | TRBJ2-3 | TRBV6-6 | . | CATSLGGGGTQYF | TGTGCCACCTCCCTGGGGGGCGGGGGGACGCAGTATTTT
TRBD1 | TRBJ1-6 | TRBV27 | . | CASTRQGALNSPLHF | TGTGCCAGCACCCGACAGGGTGCGTTGAATTCACCCCTCCACTTT
. | TRBJ2-7 | TRBV25-1 | . | CASSAWGGDEQYF | TGTGCCAGCAGTGCCTGGGGGGGCGACGAGCAGTACTTC
. | TRBJ2-7 | TRBV2 | few | CASSADSGYEQYF | TGTGCCAGCAGTGCCGATAGCGGCTACGAGCAGTACTTC
TRBD1 | TRBJ2-3 | TRBV6-2/TRBV6-3 | . | CASSYAQTGTQYF | TGTGCCAGCAGTTACGCCCAGACAGGGACGCAGTATTTT
TRBD2 | TRBJ2-1 | TRBV24-1 | . | CATSDPAMTSGRINEQFF | TGTGCCACCAGTGATCCTGCCATGACTAGCGGGAGGATTAATGAGCAGTTCTTC
. | TRBJ2-7 | TRBV28 | few | CASSSDRLAYEQYF | TGTGCCAGCAGTTCCGACAGGTTGGCCTACGAGCAGTACTTC
. | TRBJ2-5 | TRBV7-8 | . | CASSLAGALGGTQYF | TGTGCCAGCAGCTTAGCAGGGGCGCTGGGTGGGACCCAGTACTTC
. | TRBJ2-7 | TRBV7-6 | few | CASSRDRWAYEQYF | TGTGCCAGCAGCCGTGACAGGTGGGCCTACGAGCAGTACTTC
. | TRBJ2-3 | TRBV6-5 | . | CASSYGSQFGKDTQYF | TGTGCCAGCAGTTACGGGTCGCAATTTGGTAAAGATACGCAGTATTTT
TRBD1 | TRBJ1-4 | TRBV20-1 | . | CSLKQGGNGEKLFF | TGCAGCCTGAAACAGGGGGGTAATGGGGAAAAACTGTTTTTT
TRBD2 | TRBJ2-1 | TRBV12-3/TRBV12-4 | . | CASSPFGLAGAYNEQFF | TGTGCCAGCAGCCCCTTCGGACTAGCGGGAGCATACAATGAGCAGTTCTTC
. | TRBJ2-3 | TRBV2 | . | CASSGGINWQGDTQYF | TGTGCCAGCAGTGGGGGGATAAACTGGCAAGGAGATACGCAGTATTTT
. | TRBJ2-3 | TRBV7-2 | few | CASSLGLATDTQYF | TGTGCCAGCAGCTTGGGGTTAGCAACAGATACGCAGTATTTT
TRBD2 | TRBJ2-1 | TRBV20-1 | many | CSAPGLARYEQFF | TGCAGTGCACCGGGACTAGCGAGGTATGAGCAGTTCTTC
TRBD1 | TRBJ1-6 | TRBV11-1 | . | CASSQMGEQGIAYNSPLHF | TGTGCCAGCAGCCAAATGGGGGAACAGGGGATCGCCTATAATTCACCCCTCCACTTT
. | TRBJ2-1 | TRBV7-9 | . | CASSLGPGTNEQFF | TGTGCCAGCAGCTTAGGCCCAGGGACGAATGAGCAGTTCTTC
. | TRBJ1-2 | TRBV15 | . | CATRSGFVGYGYTF | TGTGCCACCCGGAGTGGATTCGTCGGCTATGGCTACACCTTC
. | TRBJ2-1 | TRBV4-1 | . | CASSQDSASDGNEQFF | TGCGCCAGCAGCCAAGATTCGGCTAGCGATGGGAATGAGCAGTTCTTC
. | TRBJ2-1 | TRBV29-1 | . | CSVTPRYNEQFF | TGCAGCGTTACGCCCCGCTACAATGAGCAGTTCTTC
TRBD1 | TRBJ1-2 | TRBV28 | many | CASSFTGVGYTF | TGTGCCAGCAGTTTTACAGGGGTCGGCTACACCTTC
. | TRBJ2-3 | TRBV7-2 | few | CASSLGLGSERDTQYF | TGTGCCAGCAGCTTAGGCTTAGGATCGGAAAGGGATACGCAGTATTTT
. | TRBJ1-1 | TRBV6-2/TRBV6-3 | many | CASSYPNTEAFF | TGTGCCAGCAGTTACCCGAACACTGAAGCTTTCTTT
TRBD2 | TRBJ2-4 | TRBV5-1 | once | CASSLSGGHLAKNIQYF | TGCGCCAGCAGCCTCAGCGGGGGCCACCTAGCCAAAAACATTCAGTACTTC
. | TRBJ2-3 | TRBV4-2 | many | CASSSVRGETDTQYF | TGTGCCAGCAGTTCGGTTAGAGGGGAGACAGATACGCAGTATTTT
. | TRBJ2-1 | TRBV20-1 | many | CSAPHGDEQFF | TGCAGTGCCCCCCATGGGGATGAGCAGTTCTTC
TRBD2 | TRBJ2-2 | TRBV20-1 | . | CSAETSGSKGELFF | TGCAGTGCTGAGACTAGCGGGAGTAAGGGGGAGCTGTTTTTT
TRBD2 | TRBJ2-5 | TRBV20-1 | . | CSANSAGVGETQYF | TGCAGTGCTAATTCCGCGGGGGTCGGAGAGACCCAGTACTTC
TRBD2 | TRBJ2-1 | TRBV5-1 | . | CASSRGGVGYNEQFF | TGCGCCAGCAGCCGGGGAGGGGTAGGGTACAATGAGCAGTTCTTC